This is a list of T cell receptor beta chains from one sample in a study of blood T cell repertoires in COVID-19. Clones were read by immunoSEQ multiplex PCR, and TCRdb kept only the in-frame ones, dropping some. The sample lists approximately 170,000 clones, more than 75% occurring once. The sample comprised peripheral blood. These receptor sequences come from a man younger than 35 with active or convalescent COVID-19. Each CDR3 is given with its conserved first and last residue. Fields, in order: D gene, CDR3 length, J gene, V gene, clone size, CDR3 DNA, CDR3 protein. A D gene is named only where the DNA matches it firmly. For some rows the clone size is stated as once, few or many, or as a class when expanded; others skip it.

>TRBD1|14|TRBJ2-1|TRBV11-3|-
TGTGCCAGCAGCTATCGGGACAGGGAAAATGAGCAGTTCTTC
CASSYRDRENEQFF
>-|14|TRBJ1-5|TRBV3-1/TRBV3-2|-
TGTGCCAGCAGCCAAGATAGCGGCAGCCGGACCCAGCATTTT
CASSQDSGSRTQHF
>TRBD2|19|TRBJ2-3|TRBV4-1|-
TGCGCCAGCAGCCAAGAGGTAGCGGGGGGGACACCCCGGACAGATACGCAGTATTTT
CASSQEVAGGTPRTDTQYF
>-|16|TRBJ1-6|TRBV20-1|-
TGCAGTGCTAGTAAAGGAAGGAGCTCCTATAATTCACCCCTCCACTTT
CSASKGRSSYNSPLHF
>TRBD2|15|TRBJ2-1|TRBV18|-
TGTGCCAGCTCACCAAGGCTAGCGGCCGGTTTTGAGCAGTTCTTC
CASSPRLAAGFEQFF
>TRBD2|15|TRBJ2-7|TRBV5-4|once
TGTGCCAGCAGCCGGACTAGCGGAAGCAACTACGAGCAGTACTTC
CASSRTSGSNYEQYF
>-|14|TRBJ1-1|TRBV6-2/TRBV6-3|-
TGTGCCAGCAGCCGATGGACAGTCAACACTGAAGCTTTCTTT
CASSRWTVNTEAFF
>-|13|TRBJ2-7|TRBV6-2/TRBV6-3|-
TGTGCCAGCAGCTCGAGGGTCTCCTACGAGCAGTACTTC
CASSSRVSYEQYF
>-|13|TRBJ1-2|TRBV12-5|-
TGTGCTAGTGGTGTACAGGACCTCTATGGCTACACCTTC
CASGVQDLYGYTF
>TRBD1|15|TRBJ1-5|TRBV3-1/TRBV3-2|-
TGTGCCAGCAGCCTAGGGACAGGGAAGTATCAGCCCCAGCATTTT
CASSLGTGKYQPQHF
>-|13|TRBJ2-2|TRBV5-1|-
TGCGCCAGCAGCTCCCAGGGTTCCGGGGAGCTGTTTTTT
CASSSQGSGELFF
>TRBD2|20|TRBJ2-1|TRBV3-1/TRBV3-2|-
TGTGCCAGCAGCCAAGATGTTGGACTAGCGGGGGGAATAGCCTACAATGAGCAGTTCTTC
CASSQDVGLAGGIAYNEQFF
>TRBD2|15|TRBJ2-1|TRBV18|-
TGTGCCAGCTCACCGCCGGGGGGGGAAAATAATGAGCAGTTCTTC
CASSPPGGENNEQFF
>-|14|TRBJ1-6|TRBV19|few
TGTGCCACCACGGACAGACAGCCCTATTCACCCCTCCACTTT
CATTDRQPYSPLHF
>-|14|TRBJ2-1|TRBV7-9|-
TGTGCCAGCAGCCCCCTGGGGGGGCGCAATGAGCAGTTCTTC
CASSPLGGRNEQFF
>TRBD1|15|TRBJ1-4|TRBV14|-
TGTGCCAGCAGCCTAAACAGGGGCCCGAATGAAAAACTGTTTTTT
CASSLNRGPNEKLFF
>TRBD2|15|TRBJ2-1|TRBV5-4|once
TGTGCCAGCAGCTGGGGAGCGGGGGGGCCGAATGAGCAGTTCTTC
CASSWGAGGPNEQFF
>-|13|TRBJ2-7|TRBV29-1|-
TGCAGCGTTGAACGTCTAGTAACCCACGAGCAGTACTTC
CSVERLVTHEQYF
>-|14|TRBJ1-1|TRBV27|once
TGTGCCAGCAGTTTAGACAGAGTGAACACTGAAGCTTTCTTT
CASSLDRVNTEAFF
>TRBD1|14|TRBJ1-1|TRBV5-4|-
TGTGCCAGCAGCTCCGGACAGGGGGCCACTGAAGCTTTCTTT
CASSSGQGATEAFF
>TRBD2|14|TRBJ2-1|TRBV19|-
TGTGCCAGTAGTATACGGGGGGGCTACAATGAGCAGTTCTTC
CASSIRGGYNEQFF
>-|13|TRBJ2-2|TRBV7-2|-
TGTGCCAGCAGACGGGGGAAGGTCGGGGAGCTGTTTTTT
CASRRGKVGELFF
>-|15|TRBJ1-5|TRBV27|-
TGTGCCAGCAGTTTAGCAGGGGATAGCAATCAGCCCCAGCATTTT
CASSLAGDSNQPQHF
>TRBD1|13|TRBJ1-5|TRBV5-1|-
TGCGCCAGCAGCTTGGGAGGGGGCAATCCCCAGCATTTT
CASSLGGGNPQHF
>TRBD1|15|TRBJ1-1|TRBV6-2/TRBV6-3|-
TGTGCCAGCAGTACGGGACAGGGGGAAAACACTGAAGCTTTCTTT
CASSTGQGENTEAFF
>TRBD2|15|TRBJ2-1|TRBV7-8|-
TGTGCCAGCAGCTCGGGACTAGCGGTAGTCAATGAGCAGTTCTTC
CASSSGLAVVNEQFF
>-|12|TRBJ2-1|TRBV19|-
TGTGCCAGTAGTATAGTCGTCCTGGAGCAGTTCTTC
CASSIVVLEQFF
>-|15|TRBJ2-2|TRBV11-3|-
TGTGCCAGCACTCTACGAACAGGGAACACCGGGGAGCTGTTTTTT
CASTLRTGNTGELFF
>-|17|TRBJ1-5|TRBV27|-
TGTGCCACCAAGCCGTGGGCGGGGGCAAGTAGCAATCAGCCCCAGCATTTT
CATKPWAGASSNQPQHF
>-|15|TRBJ1-4|TRBV9|-
TGTGCCAGCAGCGTCGTCGCAGACTTTAATGAAAAACTGTTTTTT
CASSVVADFNEKLFF
>-|16|TRBJ1-2|TRBV18|-
TGTGCCAGCTCACCGGGAACGAGTCAGGGTGGCTATGGCTACACCTTC
CASSPGTSQGGYGYTF
>TRBD1|15|TRBJ2-3|TRBV3-1/TRBV3-2|-
TGTGCCAGCAGCCCGGGACAGGGGGCAGCAGATACGCAGTATTTT
CASSPGQGAADTQYF
>-|15|TRBJ2-1|TRBV4-3|-
TGCGCCAGCAGCCAGGAGGGCGGTCAGGGCTATGAGCAGTTCTTC
CASSQEGGQGYEQFF
>-|12|TRBJ1-1|TRBV30|-
TGTGCCTGGAGTTCAGGGAACACTGAAGCTTTCTTT
CAWSSGNTEAFF
>TRBD2|16|TRBJ2-3|TRBV11-3|-
TGTGCCAGCAGCCCGGGGACTAGCGGTTACACAGATACGCAGTATTTT
CASSPGTSGYTDTQYF
>TRBD2|15|TRBJ2-1|TRBV19|-
TGTGCCAGTAGGGCGACTAGCGGGGTGTACAATGAGCAGTTCTTC
CASRATSGVYNEQFF
>-|13|TRBJ1-2|TRBV6-1|-
TGTGCCAGCAGTGAGGACCCCGGCGGGGGCTACACCTTC
CASSEDPGGGYTF
>-|13|TRBJ1-6|TRBV6-5|-
TGTGCCAGCGGACAGACCTATAATTCACCCCTCCACTTT
CASGQTYNSPLHF
>-|15|TRBJ1-5|TRBV5-1|-
TGCGCCAGCAGCTTGGGTATTAATAGCAATCAGCCCCAGCATTTT
CASSLGINSNQPQHF
>-|11|TRBJ1-1|TRBV10-3|-
TGTGCCATCAGTGATTCTTATGAAGCTTTCTTT
CAISDSYEAFF
>-|14|TRBJ1-3|TRBV21-1|-
TGTGCCAGCAGCTGGACAGGGTCTGGAAACACCATATATTTT
CASSWTGSGNTIYF
>TRBD1|15|TRBJ2-3|TRBV5-1|once
TGCGCCAGCAAGAACGGGACAGGGGGGACAGATACGCAGTATTTT
CASKNGTGGTDTQYF
>-|12|TRBJ1-1|TRBV27|-
TGTGCCAGCAGTTTAGACGGGATCGAAGCTTTCTTT
CASSLDGIEAFF
>-|14|TRBJ2-3|TRBV6-5|-
TGTGCCAGCAGTCACCCAGGGGGCACAGATACGCAGTATTTT
CASSHPGGTDTQYF
>-|18|TRBJ1-1|TRBV5-5|-
TGTGCCAGCAGCTCCCGAGCGGGGGGAAGACTAATGAACACTGAAGCTTTCTTT
CASSSRAGGRLMNTEAFF
>-|15|TRBJ1-3|TRBV11-3|few
TGTGCCAGCACAGAAACGGCGGGCTCTGGAAACACCATATATTTT
CASTETAGSGNTIYF
>-|12|TRBJ2-5|TRBV5-4|-
TGTGCCAGCAGCTTGGACGGGTGGACCCAGTACTTC
CASSLDGWTQYF
>TRBD1|15|TRBJ1-2|TRBV11-3|-
TGTGCCAGCAGCCCCGGGGACAGGGGGCGCGGTGGCTACACCTTC
CASSPGDRGRGGYTF
>TRBD1|19|TRBJ1-4|TRBV9|-
TGTGCCAGCAGCGCCCGAGAGGGACAGGGGGCAGGAACTAATGAAAAACTGTTTTTT
CASSAREGQGAGTNEKLFF
>TRBD1|13|TRBJ1-1|TRBV13|-
TGTGCCAGCAGCTTAGAGGCAAGGACAGGCCTCTTCTTT
CASSLEARTGLFF
>TRBD1|12|TRBJ1-1|TRBV29-1|-
TGCAGCTTAAGTACAGGGGGCACTGAAGCTTTCTTT
CSLSTGGTEAFF
>TRBD2|14|TRBJ2-5|TRBV5-4|-
TGTGCCAGCAGCGGCCCGGGACTAACAGAGACCCAGTACTTC
CASSGPGLTETQYF
>-|12|TRBJ2-7|TRBV7-9|-
TGTGCCAGCGTTGGAGGGGCCTACGAGCAGTACTTC
CASVGGAYEQYF
>TRBD1|13|TRBJ1-2|TRBV10-3|-
TGTGCCATCACAGGGGGAGGTCCAGGTGGCTACACCTTC
CAITGGGPGGYTF
>-|12|TRBJ1-4|TRBV28|-
TGTGCCAGCAGCTCGCGGGCTCAAAAACTGTTTTTT
CASSSRAQKLFF
>-|15|TRBJ2-3|TRBV24-1|-
TGTGCCACCAGCGATATTCGGGGGGCTTCAGATACGCAGTATTTT
CATSDIRGASDTQYF
>-|16|TRBJ2-5|TRBV6-6|-
TGTGCCAGCAGGGATGGGTCCACAGGGTATAGAGAGACCCAGTACTTC
CASRDGSTGYRETQYF